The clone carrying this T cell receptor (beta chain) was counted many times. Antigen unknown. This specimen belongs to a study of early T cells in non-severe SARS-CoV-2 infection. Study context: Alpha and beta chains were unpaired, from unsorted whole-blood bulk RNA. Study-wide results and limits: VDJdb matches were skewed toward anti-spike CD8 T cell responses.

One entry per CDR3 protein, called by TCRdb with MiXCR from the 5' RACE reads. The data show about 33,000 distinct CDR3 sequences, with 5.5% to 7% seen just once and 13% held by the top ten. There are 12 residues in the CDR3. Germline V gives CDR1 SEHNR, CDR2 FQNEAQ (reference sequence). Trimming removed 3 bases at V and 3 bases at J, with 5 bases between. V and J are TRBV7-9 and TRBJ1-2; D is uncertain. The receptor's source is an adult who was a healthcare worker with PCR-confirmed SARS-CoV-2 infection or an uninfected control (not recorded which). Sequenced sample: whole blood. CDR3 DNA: TGTGCCAGCAGCTTCGACGACTATGGCTACACCTTC. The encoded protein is CASSFDDYGYTF. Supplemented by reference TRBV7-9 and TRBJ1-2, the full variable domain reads DTGVSQNPRHKITKRGQNVTFRCDPISEHNRLYWYRQTLGQGPEFLTYFQNEAQLEKSRLLSDRFSAERPKGSFSTLEIQRTEQGDSAMYLCASSFDDYGYTFGSGTRLTVV.